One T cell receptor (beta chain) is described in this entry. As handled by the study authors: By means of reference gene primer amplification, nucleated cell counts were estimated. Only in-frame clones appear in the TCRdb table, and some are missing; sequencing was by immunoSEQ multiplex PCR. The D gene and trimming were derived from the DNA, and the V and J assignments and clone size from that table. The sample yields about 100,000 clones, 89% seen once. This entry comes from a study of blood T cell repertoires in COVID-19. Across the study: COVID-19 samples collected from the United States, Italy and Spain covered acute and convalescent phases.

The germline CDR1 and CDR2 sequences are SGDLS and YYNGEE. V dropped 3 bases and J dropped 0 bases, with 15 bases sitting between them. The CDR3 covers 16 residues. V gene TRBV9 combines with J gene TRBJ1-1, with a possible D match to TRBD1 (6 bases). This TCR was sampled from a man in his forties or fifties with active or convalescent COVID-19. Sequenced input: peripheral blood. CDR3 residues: CASSESGTFMNTEAFF. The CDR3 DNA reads TGTGCCAGCAGCGAATCCGGGACATTCATGAACACTGAAGCTTTCTTT.